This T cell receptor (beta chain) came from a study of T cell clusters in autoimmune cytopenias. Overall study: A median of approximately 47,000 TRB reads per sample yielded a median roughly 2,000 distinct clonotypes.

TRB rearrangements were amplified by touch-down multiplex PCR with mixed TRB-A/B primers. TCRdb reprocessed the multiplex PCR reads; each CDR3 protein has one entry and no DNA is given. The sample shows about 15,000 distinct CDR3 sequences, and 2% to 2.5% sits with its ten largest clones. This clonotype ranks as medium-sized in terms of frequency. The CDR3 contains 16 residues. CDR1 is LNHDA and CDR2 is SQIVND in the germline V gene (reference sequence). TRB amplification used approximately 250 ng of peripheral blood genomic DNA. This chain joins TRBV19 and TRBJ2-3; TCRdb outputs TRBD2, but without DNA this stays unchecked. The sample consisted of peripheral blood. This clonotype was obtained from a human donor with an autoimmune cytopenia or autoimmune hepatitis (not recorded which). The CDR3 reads CASSPSLAGLTDTQYF.